This TCR beta chain was recorded in a study of blood T cell repertoires in COVID-19. The overall study: There were acute and convalescent COVID-19 samples, and they came from the United States, Italy and Spain. The cDNA or gDNA used as material had been derived from T cells, B-cell-depleted T cells, or PBMCs.

Under the authors' procedure: Amplifying reference gene primers gave estimates of nucleated cell counts. Generated by immunoSEQ multiplex PCR, the TCRdb table keeps only in-frame clones and is missing some. The V and J calls and clone size are taken from that table; D and trimming were inferred from the DNA. The sample has a few hundred thousand clones, around 86% seen once; the top ten hold 3% to 4.5%. The CDR3 runs 15 residues. V dropped 6 bases and J dropped 3; count of bases not matched to a gene: 9. Germline V lookup: CDR1 MNHEY, CDR2 SMNVEV (reference sequence). Everyone who took part was roughly 18 to 89 years old, and they came from about two dozen US areas.

Sequenced sample: PBMCs or T cells enriched from blood (not recorded which). This clonotype originated in a woman in her 40s with acute COVID-19. V and J are TRBV27 and TRBJ2-7, with 9 nucleotides matching TRBD1. CDR3 in DNA: TGTGCCAGCAGCCCAGGACAGGGGCGAAACTACGAGCAGTACTTC. It is translated as CASSPGQGRNYEQYF.